Listed below are T cell receptor beta chains from one sample, sequenced in a study of T cells in Graves' hyperthyroidism and ophthalmopathy. Using its own MiXCR run on the multiplex PCR reads, TCRdb lists one record per CDR3 protein. Of about 290,000 distinct CDR3 sequences detected, 13% appear once; the ten largest clones hold 6.5% to 10%. Sequencing was done on a sample of blood. All receptors come from a young woman with Graves' hyperthyroidism that later progressed to Graves' ophthalmopathy. Both conserved end residues are part of each CDR3. D genes are given only for firm matches. Part of the rows lack a size; the others show once, few, many or a class for expanded clones.

J: TRBJ2-1; V: TRBV6-1; D: NA; size: NA; DNA: TGTGCCAGCAGTGAAGAAGCGACCGGCTACAATGAGCAGTTCTTC; CDR3: CASSEEATGYNEQFF
J: TRBJ1-2; V: TRBV4-1; D: NA; size: few; DNA: TGCGCCAGCAGCCAAGCCATAGGGAGTCGTGGCTACACCTTC; CDR3: CASSQAIGSRGYTF
J: TRBJ1-2; V: TRBV10-3; D: NA; size: many; DNA: TGTGCCATCAGTGAGTCTCAGGGGACTCCGTCCCCCCACTATGGCTACACCTTC; CDR3: CAISESQGTPSPHYGYTF
J: TRBJ2-2; V: TRBV7-3; D: TRBD2; size: many; DNA: TGTGCCAGCAGCTTAAAAGTCGTGGCAGACGTAGCGGGGAACACCGGGGAGCTGTTTTTT; CDR3: CASSLKVVADVAGNTGELFF
J: TRBJ2-7; V: TRBV6-1; D: TRBD1; size: many; DNA: TGTGCCAGCAACCTAATAGGGACAGGGCCCTACGAGCAGTACTTC; CDR3: CASNLIGTGPYEQYF
J: TRBJ2-1; V: TRBV5-4; D: TRBD2; size: many; DNA: TGTGCCAGCAGCGTTCCTAGCGGGAGTCGGGATGAGCAGTTCTTC; CDR3: CASSVPSGSRDEQFF
J: TRBJ2-3; V: TRBV5-1; D: TRBD2; size: many; DNA: TGCGCCAGCAGCTTAAGTCTAGCGGGAGGCACAGATACGCAGTATTTT; CDR3: CASSLSLAGGTDTQYF
J: TRBJ2-7; V: TRBV20-1; D: NA; size: many; DNA: TGCAGTGCCACGGGACTTACCTACGAGCAGTACTTC; CDR3: CSATGLTYEQYF
J: TRBJ2-3; V: TRBV28; D: TRBD2; size: many; DNA: TGTGCCAGCACCGGTACTAGCGGGACATTTGAGGATACGCAGTATTTT; CDR3: CASTGTSGTFEDTQYF
J: TRBJ2-7; V: TRBV29-1; D: NA; size: NA; DNA: TGCAGCGTCGTCTCGCCCAATGAGCAGTACTTC; CDR3: CSVVSPNEQYF
J: TRBJ2-3; V: TRBV7-2; D: NA; size: NA; DNA: TGTGCCAGCAGCTTTGGTTCCAGAGATACGCAGTATTTT; CDR3: CASSFGSRDTQYF
J: TRBJ1-6; V: TRBV27; D: NA; size: many; DNA: TGTGCCAGCACCCGCCAGGAGGACATCTATAATTCACCCCTCCACTTT; CDR3: CASTRQEDIYNSPLHF
J: TRBJ2-1; V: TRBV7-3; D: NA; size: many; DNA: TGTGCCAGCAGCTTAGGCCCGGGGCACTCCTACAATGAGCAGTTCTTC; CDR3: CASSLGPGHSYNEQFF
J: TRBJ2-5; V: TRBV9; D: TRBD2; size: few; DNA: TGTGCCAGCAGCGTAGGACTAGCGATACAAGAGACCCAGTACTTC; CDR3: CASSVGLAIQETQYF
J: TRBJ2-5; V: TRBV11-2; D: TRBD2; size: many; DNA: TGTGCCAGCAGCTTGGGAGGGGGGACTAGCGGGTCACGGACCCAGTACTTC; CDR3: CASSLGGGTSGSRTQYF
J: TRBJ1-5; V: TRBV5-8; D: NA; size: many; DNA: TGTGCCAGCAGCTTGGGGGACACTAGCAATCAGCCCCAGCATTTT; CDR3: CASSLGDTSNQPQHF
J: TRBJ2-1; V: TRBV9; D: TRBD2; size: NA; DNA: TGTGCCAGCAGCGTATATATAACTAGCGGGAGCCAAGGCCGTGAGCAGTTCTTC; CDR3: CASSVYITSGSQGREQFF
J: TRBJ2-5; V: TRBV7-9; D: TRBD2; size: many; DNA: TGTGCCAGCAGCTTAGAGGCTAGCGGGAACCAGTACTTC; CDR3: CASSLEASGNQYF
J: TRBJ2-1; V: TRBV12-3/TRBV12-4; D: TRBD2; size: many; DNA: TGTGCCAGCAGACCCAGCGGGAGGGCCCATAATGAGCAGTTCTTC; CDR3: CASRPSGRAHNEQFF
J: TRBJ2-7; V: TRBV29-1; D: NA; size: few; DNA: TGCAGCGTTTCCAGGACAGGGAGGGACGAGCAGTACTTC; CDR3: CSVSRTGRDEQYF
J: TRBJ2-3; V: TRBV19; D: NA; size: few; DNA: TGTGCCAGTAGTATTGAGCACCGGAGCACAGATACGCAGTATTTT; CDR3: CASSIEHRSTDTQYF
J: TRBJ2-7; V: TRBV3-1; D: TRBD1; size: few; DNA: TGTGCCAGCAGCCAAGGGAGTCAGGGGGCCTACGAGCAGTACTTC; CDR3: CASSQGSQGAYEQYF
J: TRBJ2-3; V: TRBV20-1; D: TRBD1; size: NA; DNA: TGCAGTGCTAGAGATAGGACAGGGGGCGCCGCAGATACGCAGTATTTT; CDR3: CSARDRTGGAADTQYF
J: TRBJ2-5; V: TRBV20-1; D: TRBD2; size: many; DNA: TGCAGTGCTAGAGAACTAGCGGGAGTCTGGGAGACCCAGTACTTC; CDR3: CSARELAGVWETQYF
J: TRBJ1-5; V: TRBV24-1; D: NA; size: NA; DNA: TGTGCCACCAGTGATTTAGGCAGCCAGCCCCAGCATTTT; CDR3: CATSDLGSQPQHF
J: TRBJ1-2; V: TRBV12-3/TRBV12-4; D: NA; size: many; DNA: TGTGCCAGCAGCACGAGGCGCGGATGGGGGGCTCGCTATGGCTACACCTTC; CDR3: CASSTRRGWGARYGYTF
J: TRBJ2-7; V: TRBV6-2/TRBV6-3; D: NA; size: many; DNA: TGTGCCAGCAGTTACCCCACACGCGGGCCCCAAGGGGCCTACGAGCAGTACTTC; CDR3: CASSYPTRGPQGAYEQYF
J: TRBJ1-2; V: TRBV28; D: NA; size: many; DNA: TGTGCCAGCAGTTTGGGGCCTGCCTATGGCTACACCTTC; CDR3: CASSLGPAYGYTF
J: TRBJ2-4; V: TRBV4-3; D: TRBD1; size: NA; DNA: TGCGCCAGCAGCCATGAAACAGGGGGCTACGACAAAAACATTCAGTACTTC; CDR3: CASSHETGGYDKNIQYF
J: TRBJ2-7; V: TRBV7-9; D: NA; size: many; DNA: TGTGCCAGCAGCTTATTTAGTGGTGGTCAGATCTACGAGCAGTACTTC; CDR3: CASSLFSGGQIYEQYF
J: TRBJ2-4; V: TRBV7-2; D: NA; size: many; DNA: TGTGCCAGCAGCATCGCGGACAAAAACATTCAGTACTTC; CDR3: CASSIADKNIQYF
J: TRBJ1-3; V: TRBV18; D: NA; size: NA; DNA: TGTGCCAGCTCACCACCTATTGGACAAGGAGAGGTCACCATATATTTT; CDR3: CASSPPIGQGEVTIYF
J: TRBJ1-1; V: TRBV3-1; D: NA; size: few; DNA: TGTGCCAGCAGCCGAACCGGACAAGGGAACACTGAAGCTTTCTTT; CDR3: CASSRTGQGNTEAFF
J: TRBJ1-6; V: TRBV6-1; D: NA; size: many; DNA: TGTGCCAGCAGCTATGGGCCGAACGGTCCCCTCCACTTT; CDR3: CASSYGPNGPLHF
J: TRBJ2-7; V: TRBV7-6; D: NA; size: many; DNA: TGTGCCAGCAGCCCCGGGACGTCTAGGTACGAGCAGTACTTC; CDR3: CASSPGTSRYEQYF
J: TRBJ1-2; V: TRBV4-1; D: NA; size: few; DNA: TGCGCCAGCAGCCATATCTATGGCTACACCTTC; CDR3: CASSHIYGYTF
J: TRBJ1-4; V: TRBV5-1; D: TRBD1; size: few; DNA: TGCGCCAGCAGCCCAGGGGGGCACTCAACTAATGAAAAACTGTTTTTT; CDR3: CASSPGGHSTNEKLFF
J: TRBJ2-2; V: TRBV7-3; D: TRBD2; size: few; DNA: TGTTCCAGCAGCCTAGCGGGAGAGCAAGTAAACACCGGGGAGCTGTTTTTT; CDR3: CSSSLAGEQVNTGELFF
J: TRBJ2-3; V: TRBV4-2; D: TRBD2; size: few; DNA: TGTGCCAGCAGCCAACGACTAGCGACCACAGATACGCAGTATTTT; CDR3: CASSQRLATTDTQYF
J: TRBJ2-1; V: TRBV15; D: TRBD2; size: many; DNA: TGTGCCACCAGCGTAGCGGGAGGCTACAATGAGCAGTTCTTC; CDR3: CATSVAGGYNEQFF
J: TRBJ2-7; V: TRBV7-2; D: NA; size: many; DNA: TGTGCCAGCAGCCCCGGGTTATCCTACGAGCAGTACTTC; CDR3: CASSPGLSYEQYF
J: TRBJ1-4; V: TRBV20-1; D: NA; size: many; DNA: TGCAGTGCTACACAAACTAATGAAAAACTGTTTTTT; CDR3: CSATQTNEKLFF
J: TRBJ1-1; V: TRBV28; D: NA; size: many; DNA: TGTGCCAGCAGTTCCGAGGTCCCCACTGAAGCTTTCTTT; CDR3: CASSSEVPTEAFF
J: TRBJ1-1; V: TRBV28; D: TRBD1; size: many; DNA: TGTGCCAGCATAAATGGAGGGGATCAGGGGGTAGCTTTCTTT; CDR3: CASINGGDQGVAFF
J: TRBJ2-4; V: TRBV20-1; D: NA; size: NA; DNA: TGCAGTGCTAGAGACCGAGTCCGTCTAGCCAAAAACATTCAGTACTTC; CDR3: CSARDRVRLAKNIQYF
J: TRBJ2-1; V: TRBV3-1; D: TRBD2; size: many; DNA: TGTGCCAGCAGCCAAGCGGGAGGGCCCTCTAGTGAGCAGTTCTTC; CDR3: CASSQAGGPSSEQFF
J: TRBJ1-1; V: TRBV6-1; D: NA; size: many; DNA: TGTGCCAGCAGCGGACCCGGGAGGGCTTTCTTT; CDR3: CASSGPGRAFF
J: TRBJ2-7; V: TRBV5-1; D: TRBD2; size: many; DNA: TGCGCCAGCAGCAAGGTTCCGGGGGGAGACTACGAGCAGTACTTC; CDR3: CASSKVPGGDYEQYF
J: TRBJ2-5; V: TRBV6-2/TRBV6-3; D: NA; size: few; DNA: TGTGCCAGCAGTCCCGACGTGACCCAGTACTTC; CDR3: CASSPDVTQYF
J: TRBJ2-2; V: TRBV18; D: NA; size: many; DNA: TGTGCCAGCTCACCAATTCTCCTTCAGGGAAACACCGGGGAGCTGTTTTTT; CDR3: CASSPILLQGNTGELFF
J: TRBJ2-1; V: TRBV20-1; D: NA; size: many; DNA: TGCAGTGGGCAGGAGGGCCCCTCCTACAATGAGCAGTTCTTC; CDR3: CSGQEGPSYNEQFF
J: TRBJ2-1; V: TRBV20-1; D: NA; size: many; DNA: TGCAGTGCCCCAGGCAGGGGGACGTGGGAGGGCCCGGTATCTCTGCAGTTCTTC; CDR3: CSAPGRGTWEGPVSLQFF
J: TRBJ2-3; V: TRBV20-1; D: NA; size: few; DNA: TGCAGTGCTAGAGATGCATCCTTTAGCACAGATACGCAGTATTTT; CDR3: CSARDASFSTDTQYF
J: TRBJ2-7; V: TRBV28; D: NA; size: many; DNA: TGTGCCAGCACCCTGACAGGGAGGGGCTACGAGCAGTACTTC; CDR3: CASTLTGRGYEQYF
J: TRBJ2-5; V: TRBV18; D: NA; size: few; DNA: TGTGCCAGCACAACGGGATGGGCCCAAGAGACCCAGTACTTC; CDR3: CASTTGWAQETQYF
J: TRBJ2-5; V: TRBV27; D: TRBD2; size: many; DNA: TGTGCCAGCGGCCCAACTAGCGGCCTAACGACCCAGTACTTC; CDR3: CASGPTSGLTTQYF
J: TRBJ2-3; V: TRBV29-1; D: TRBD1; size: many; DNA: TGCAGCGCCGACAGGGTGAAGGTGGAGGGCACAGATACGCAGTATTTT; CDR3: CSADRVKVEGTDTQYF
J: TRBJ2-1; V: TRBV7-9; D: TRBD2; size: many; DNA: TGTGCCAGCAGCCCAGAACGGACTAGCGCCAACAATGAGCAGTTCTTC; CDR3: CASSPERTSANNEQFF